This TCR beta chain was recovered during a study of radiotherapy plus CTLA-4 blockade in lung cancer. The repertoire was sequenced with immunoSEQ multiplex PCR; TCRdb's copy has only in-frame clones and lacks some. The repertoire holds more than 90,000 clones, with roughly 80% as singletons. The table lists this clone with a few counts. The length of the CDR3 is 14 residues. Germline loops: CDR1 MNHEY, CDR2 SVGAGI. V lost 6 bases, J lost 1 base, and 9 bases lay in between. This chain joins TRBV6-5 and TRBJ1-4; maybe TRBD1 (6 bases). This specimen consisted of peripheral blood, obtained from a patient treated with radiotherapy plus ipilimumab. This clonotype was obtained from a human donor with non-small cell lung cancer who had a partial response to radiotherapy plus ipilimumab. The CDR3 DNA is TGTGCCAGCAGGGTACAGGGAACTAATGAAAAACTGTTTTTT. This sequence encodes CASRVQGTNEKLFF.